These T cell receptor beta chains were read from a single sample in a study of T cell responses to AZD1222 COVID-19 vaccine. TCRdb's copy holds only in-frame clones and misses some; the assay was immunoSEQ multiplex PCR. This table holds tens of thousands of clones, 86% found once. The starting material was peripheral blood, obtained 28 days after the second AZD1222 dose. The receptors were sampled from an adult who received the AZD1222 COVID-19 vaccine. Each CDR3 is given with its conserved first and last residue. Fields, in order: J gene, V gene, D gene, clone size, CDR3 protein, CDR3 DNA. A D gene is named only where the DNA matches it firmly. For some rows the clone size is stated as once, few or many, or as a class when expanded; others skip it.

TRBJ1-1 TRBV2 . . CASRHLVGQNTEAFF TGTGCCAGCAGACACCTTGTCGGACAGAACACTGAAGCTTTCTTT
TRBJ1-1 TRBV21-1 . . CASSKLRSGHWNTEAFF TGTGCCAGCAGCAAATTAAGAAGCGGACATTGGAACACTGAAGCTTTCTTT
TRBJ1-2 TRBV7-2 . . CASSLQPAYGYTF TGTGCCAGCAGCTTACAGCCCGCCTACGGCTACACCTTC
TRBJ1-5 TRBV4-1 TRBD1 few CASSQETGNSNQPQHF TGCGCCAGCAGCCAAGAGACAGGGAATAGCAATCAGCCCCAGCATTTT
TRBJ2-7 TRBV30 TRBD2 . CAWSVFGGGPNEQYF TGTGCCTGGAGTGTATTTGGGGGAGGGCCTAACGAGCAGTACTTC
TRBJ2-2 TRBV7-9 . . CASSHLAHTGELFF TGTGCCAGCAGCCACCTCGCGCACACCGGGGAGCTGTTTTTT
TRBJ2-7 TRBV6-5 . once CASKGAGYEQYF TGTGCCAGCAAAGGAGCGGGCTACGAGCAGTACTTC
TRBJ2-3 TRBV10-3 . . CATHPGWRDTDTQYF TGTGCCACCCACCCGGGGTGGCGAGACACAGATACGCAGTATTTT
TRBJ2-2 TRBV28 . once CASSSDDGYTGELFF TGTGCCAGCAGTTCAGATGACGGATACACCGGGGAGCTGTTTTTT
TRBJ1-1 TRBV19 . . CASKSTANTEAFF TGTGCCAGTAAATCGACAGCGAACACTGAAGCTTTCTTT
TRBJ1-4 TRBV5-6 . . CASSLDRNKLFF TGTGCCAGCAGCTTGGACAGGAATAAACTGTTTTTT
TRBJ2-2 TRBV19 TRBD1 . CASSRQGPGELFF TGTGCCAGTAGCCGACAGGGGCCCGGGGAGCTGTTTTTT
TRBJ2-5 TRBV9 TRBD2 . CASSVGGLAGGQETQYF TGTGCCAGCAGCGTAGGGGGACTAGCGGGAGGGCAAGAGACCCAGTACTTC
TRBJ2-1 TRBV7-9 . . CASSRGGRLNEQFF TGTGCCAGCAGCCGAGGGGGACGCCTCAATGAGCAGTTCTTC
TRBJ1-1 TRBV5-1 TRBD1 few CASSPGTGGAAFF TGCGCCAGCAGCCCGGGGACAGGGGGCGCTGCTTTCTTT
TRBJ2-7 TRBV28 TRBD1 few CASSSLQPSRDSYYEQYF TGTGCCAGCAGTTCGCTGCAACCTAGCCGGGACAGTTATTACGAGCAGTACTTC
TRBJ1-1 TRBV18 . . CASSPTTGNTEAFF TGTGCCAGCTCACCAACGACAGGGAACACTGAAGCTTTCTTT
TRBJ2-7 TRBV11-3 . . CASSSPGVGEQYF TGTGCCAGCAGCTCCCCTGGGGTTGGCGAGCAGTACTTC
TRBJ2-7 TRBV7-2 . once CASSPMGSSYEQYF TGTGCCAGCAGCCCCATGGGTAGCTCCTACGAGCAGTACTTC
TRBJ1-2 TRBV20-1 . . CSASSNYGYTF TGCAGTGCAAGTTCCAACTATGGCTACACCTTC
TRBJ2-3 TRBV6-2/TRBV6-3 TRBD2 once CASSYSGVGRGFTDTQYF TGTGCCAGCAGTTACTCCGGCGTGGGGCGGGGGTTCACAGATACGCAGTATTTT
TRBJ2-1 TRBV10-3 . . CAATSRDSSSYNEQFF TGTGCCGCCACTTCGAGGGACTCAAGCTCCTACAATGAGCAGTTCTTC
TRBJ2-7 TRBV10-3 . . CAISFDANSYEQYF TGTGCCATCAGTTTCGACGCTAACTCCTACGAGCAGTACTTC
TRBJ2-6 TRBV5-1 TRBD1 once CASSLTGGGSGANVLTF TGCGCCAGCAGCTTGACAGGGGGAGGCTCTGGGGCCAACGTCCTGACTTTC
TRBJ1-3 TRBV27 . . CASSFTPTGNTIYF TGTGCCAGCAGTTTCACACCTACTGGAAACACCATATATTTT